This note documents a single T cell receptor (beta chain) sequence. Its specificity is not known. CDR1 and CDR2 (germline): KGHSH, LQKENI. There are 16 residues in the CDR3. V gave up 6 bases and J gave up 4 bases; unmatched junction bases: 11. This sample stems from a study of cytomegalovirus exposure and HLA in healthy donors. Study results and caveats: As confirmed in vitro, a few CMV-associated chains were specific for CMV antigens. Accurate prediction of most subjects' HLA-A and HLA-B alleles from TCR beta sequences was reported. Researchers counted some 150 TCR beta chains as cytomegalovirus-associated. Rates of TCR association differed by HLA locus in a later analysis, with DRB1 highest and HLA-C lowest.

A multiplex PCR was run with 60 Vbeta primers and 13 Jbeta primers. Using immunoSEQ multiplex PCR, the repertoire was profiled, and TCRdb retains in-frame clones only, with some absent. The data show 110,000 or so clones, roughly 80% seen once. The sample comprised PBMCs. The chain employs TRBV18 and TRBJ1-4; 7 bases match TRBD1. The TCR originated in a man under 40 in good health and CMV-seropositive. The CDR3 bases are TGTGCCAGCTCCCCCATCCGGCAGGGGGATAATGAAAAACTGTTTTTT. It is translated as CASSPIRQGDNEKLFF.